This T cell receptor beta chain was found in a study of cytomegalovirus exposure and HLA in healthy donors. General study points: The study flagged roughly 160 TCR beta chains as cytomegalovirus-associated.

Generated by immunoSEQ multiplex PCR, the TCRdb table keeps only in-frame clones and is missing some. The sample contains 150,000 or so clones, approximately 89% of which appear only once. This clone was picked up a small number of times. The target antigen is unknown. The CDR3 has 13 amino acids. Germline CDR1 PRHDT, CDR2 FYEKMQ (reference sequence). V lost 5 bases, J lost 5 bases, and 6 bases stayed unmatched. Material for sequencing was PBMCs. The V gene is TRBV13, the J gene TRBJ2-7; 7 nucleotides align to TRBD1. This receptor was obtained from a man aged 18 to 35 in good health and CMV-seropositive. The CDR3 bases are TGTGCCAGCAGCATCGGGACAGCCAACGAGCAGTACTTC. It translates to CASSIGTANEQYF.